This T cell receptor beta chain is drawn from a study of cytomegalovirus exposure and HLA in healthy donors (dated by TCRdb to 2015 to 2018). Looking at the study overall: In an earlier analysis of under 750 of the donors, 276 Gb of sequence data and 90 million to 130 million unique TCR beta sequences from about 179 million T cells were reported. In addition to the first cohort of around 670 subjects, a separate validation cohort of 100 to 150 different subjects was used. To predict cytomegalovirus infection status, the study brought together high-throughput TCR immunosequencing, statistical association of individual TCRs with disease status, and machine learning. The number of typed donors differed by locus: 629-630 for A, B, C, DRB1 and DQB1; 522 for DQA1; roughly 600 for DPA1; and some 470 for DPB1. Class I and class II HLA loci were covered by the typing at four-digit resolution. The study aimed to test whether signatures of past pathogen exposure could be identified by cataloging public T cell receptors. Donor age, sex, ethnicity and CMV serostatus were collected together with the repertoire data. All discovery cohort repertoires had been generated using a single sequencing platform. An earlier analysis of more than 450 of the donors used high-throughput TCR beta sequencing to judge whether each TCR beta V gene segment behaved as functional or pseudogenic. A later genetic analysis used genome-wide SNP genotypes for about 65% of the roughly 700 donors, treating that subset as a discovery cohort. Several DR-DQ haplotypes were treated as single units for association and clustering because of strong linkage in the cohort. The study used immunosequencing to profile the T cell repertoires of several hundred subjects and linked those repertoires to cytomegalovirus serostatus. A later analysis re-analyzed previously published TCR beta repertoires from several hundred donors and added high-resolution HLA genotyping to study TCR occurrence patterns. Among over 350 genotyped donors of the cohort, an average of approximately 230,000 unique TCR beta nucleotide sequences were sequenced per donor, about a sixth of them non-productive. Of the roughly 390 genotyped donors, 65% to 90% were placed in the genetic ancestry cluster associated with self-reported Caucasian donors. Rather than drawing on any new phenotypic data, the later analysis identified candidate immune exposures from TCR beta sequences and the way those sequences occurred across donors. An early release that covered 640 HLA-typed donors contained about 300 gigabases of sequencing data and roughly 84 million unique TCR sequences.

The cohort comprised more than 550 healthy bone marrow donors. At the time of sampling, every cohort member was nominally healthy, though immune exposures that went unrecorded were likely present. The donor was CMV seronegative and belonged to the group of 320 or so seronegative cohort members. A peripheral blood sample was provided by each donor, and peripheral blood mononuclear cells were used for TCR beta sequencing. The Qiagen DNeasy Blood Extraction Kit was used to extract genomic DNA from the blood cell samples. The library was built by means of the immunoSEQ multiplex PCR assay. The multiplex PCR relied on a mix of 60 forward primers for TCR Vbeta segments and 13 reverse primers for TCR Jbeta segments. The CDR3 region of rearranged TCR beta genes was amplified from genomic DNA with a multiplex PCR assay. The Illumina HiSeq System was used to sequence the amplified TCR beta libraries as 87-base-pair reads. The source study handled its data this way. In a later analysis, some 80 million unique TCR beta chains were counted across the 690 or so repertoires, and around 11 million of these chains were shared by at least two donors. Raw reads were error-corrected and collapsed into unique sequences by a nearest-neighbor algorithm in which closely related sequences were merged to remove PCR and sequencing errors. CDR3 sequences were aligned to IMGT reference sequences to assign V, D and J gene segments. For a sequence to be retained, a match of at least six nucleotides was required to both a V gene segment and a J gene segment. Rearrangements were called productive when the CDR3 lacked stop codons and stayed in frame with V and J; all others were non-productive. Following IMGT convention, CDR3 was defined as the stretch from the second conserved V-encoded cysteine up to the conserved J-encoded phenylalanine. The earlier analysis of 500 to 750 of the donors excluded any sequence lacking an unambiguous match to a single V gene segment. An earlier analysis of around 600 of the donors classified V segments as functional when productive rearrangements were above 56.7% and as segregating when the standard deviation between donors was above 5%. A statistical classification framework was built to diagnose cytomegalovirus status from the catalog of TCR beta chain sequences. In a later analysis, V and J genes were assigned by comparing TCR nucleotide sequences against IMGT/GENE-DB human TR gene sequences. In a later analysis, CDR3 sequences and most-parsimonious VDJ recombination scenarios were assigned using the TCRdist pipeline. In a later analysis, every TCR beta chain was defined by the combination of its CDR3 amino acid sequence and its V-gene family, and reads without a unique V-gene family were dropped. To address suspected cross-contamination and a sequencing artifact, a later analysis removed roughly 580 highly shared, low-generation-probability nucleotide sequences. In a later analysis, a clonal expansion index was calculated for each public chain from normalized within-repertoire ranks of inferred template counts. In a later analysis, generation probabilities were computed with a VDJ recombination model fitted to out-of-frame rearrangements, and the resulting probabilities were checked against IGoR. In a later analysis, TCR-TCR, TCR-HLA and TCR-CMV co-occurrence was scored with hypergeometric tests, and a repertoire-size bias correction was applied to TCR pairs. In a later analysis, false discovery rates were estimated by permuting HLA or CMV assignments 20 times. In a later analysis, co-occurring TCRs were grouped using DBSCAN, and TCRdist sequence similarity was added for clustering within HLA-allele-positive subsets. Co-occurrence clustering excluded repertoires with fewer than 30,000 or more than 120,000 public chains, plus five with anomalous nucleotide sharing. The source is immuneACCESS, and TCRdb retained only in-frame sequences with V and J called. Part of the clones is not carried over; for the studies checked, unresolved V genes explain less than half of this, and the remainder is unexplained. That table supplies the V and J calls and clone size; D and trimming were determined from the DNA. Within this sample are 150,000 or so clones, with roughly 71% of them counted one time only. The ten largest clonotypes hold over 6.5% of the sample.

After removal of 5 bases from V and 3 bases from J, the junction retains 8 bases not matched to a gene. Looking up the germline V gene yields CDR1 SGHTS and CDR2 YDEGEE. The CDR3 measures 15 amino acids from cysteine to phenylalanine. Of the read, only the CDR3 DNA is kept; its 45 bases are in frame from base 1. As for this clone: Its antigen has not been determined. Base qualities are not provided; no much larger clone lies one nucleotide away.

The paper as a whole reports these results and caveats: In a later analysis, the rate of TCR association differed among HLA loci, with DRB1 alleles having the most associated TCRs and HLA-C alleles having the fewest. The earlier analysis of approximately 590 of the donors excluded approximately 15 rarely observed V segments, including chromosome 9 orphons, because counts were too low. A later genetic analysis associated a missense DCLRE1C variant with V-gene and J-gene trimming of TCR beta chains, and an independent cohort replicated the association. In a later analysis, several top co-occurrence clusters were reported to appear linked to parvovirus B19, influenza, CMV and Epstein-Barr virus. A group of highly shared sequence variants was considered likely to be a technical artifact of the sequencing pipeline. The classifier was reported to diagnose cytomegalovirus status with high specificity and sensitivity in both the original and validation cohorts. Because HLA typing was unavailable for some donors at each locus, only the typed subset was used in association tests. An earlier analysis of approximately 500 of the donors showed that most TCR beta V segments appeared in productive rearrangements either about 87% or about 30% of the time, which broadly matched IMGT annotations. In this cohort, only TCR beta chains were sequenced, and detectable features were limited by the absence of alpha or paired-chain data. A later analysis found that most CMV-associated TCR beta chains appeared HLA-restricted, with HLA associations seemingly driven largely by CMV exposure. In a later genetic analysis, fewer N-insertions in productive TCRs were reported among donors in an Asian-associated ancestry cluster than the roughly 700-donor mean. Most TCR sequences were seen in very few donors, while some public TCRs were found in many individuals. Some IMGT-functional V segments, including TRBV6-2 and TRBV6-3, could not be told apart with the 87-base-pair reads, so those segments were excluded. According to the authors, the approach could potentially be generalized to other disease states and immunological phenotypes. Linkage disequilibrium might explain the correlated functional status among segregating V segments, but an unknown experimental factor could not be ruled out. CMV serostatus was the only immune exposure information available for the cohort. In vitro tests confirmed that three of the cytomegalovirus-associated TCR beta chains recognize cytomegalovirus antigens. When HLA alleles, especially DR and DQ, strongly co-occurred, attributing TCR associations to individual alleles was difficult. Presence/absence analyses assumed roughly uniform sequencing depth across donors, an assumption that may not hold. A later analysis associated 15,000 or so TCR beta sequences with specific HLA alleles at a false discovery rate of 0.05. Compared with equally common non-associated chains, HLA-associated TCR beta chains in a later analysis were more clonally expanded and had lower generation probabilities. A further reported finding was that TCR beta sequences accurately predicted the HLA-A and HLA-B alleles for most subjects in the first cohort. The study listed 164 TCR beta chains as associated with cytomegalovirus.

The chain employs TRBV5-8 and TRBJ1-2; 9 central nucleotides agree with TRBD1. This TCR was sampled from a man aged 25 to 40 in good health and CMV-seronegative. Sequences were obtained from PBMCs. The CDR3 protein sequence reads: CASSPYRGQDYGYTF. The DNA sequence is TGTGCCAGCAGTCCCTACAGGGGGCAGGACTATGGCTACACCTTC.